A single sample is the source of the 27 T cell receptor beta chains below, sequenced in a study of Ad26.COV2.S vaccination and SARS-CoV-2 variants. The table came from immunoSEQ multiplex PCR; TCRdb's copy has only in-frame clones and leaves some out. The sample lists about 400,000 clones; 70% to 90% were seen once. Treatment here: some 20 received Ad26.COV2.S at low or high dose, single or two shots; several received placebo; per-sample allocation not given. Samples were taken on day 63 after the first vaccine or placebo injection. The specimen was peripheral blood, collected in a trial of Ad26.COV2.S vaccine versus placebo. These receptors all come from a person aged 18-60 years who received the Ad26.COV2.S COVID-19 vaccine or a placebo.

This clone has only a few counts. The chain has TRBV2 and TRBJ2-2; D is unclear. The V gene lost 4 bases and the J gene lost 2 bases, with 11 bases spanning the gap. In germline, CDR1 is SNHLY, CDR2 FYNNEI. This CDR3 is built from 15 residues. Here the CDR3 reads CASSVVQINTGELFF. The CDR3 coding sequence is TGTGCCAGCAGTGTGGTACAGATAAACACCGGGGAGCTGTTTTTT.

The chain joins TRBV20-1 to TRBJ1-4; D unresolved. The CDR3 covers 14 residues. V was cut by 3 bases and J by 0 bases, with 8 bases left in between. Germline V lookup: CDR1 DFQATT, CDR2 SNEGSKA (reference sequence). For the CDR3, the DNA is TGCAGTGCTAGTGTCTCAACAACTAATGAAAAACTGTTTTTT. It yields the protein CSASVSTTNEKLFF.

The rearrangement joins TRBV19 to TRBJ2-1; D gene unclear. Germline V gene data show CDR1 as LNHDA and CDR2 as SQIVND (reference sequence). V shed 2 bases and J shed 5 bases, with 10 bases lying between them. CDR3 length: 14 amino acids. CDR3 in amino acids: CASSISAVNNEQFF. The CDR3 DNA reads TGTGCCAGTAGTATAAGCGCGGTTAACAATGAGCAGTTCTTC.

DNA of the CDR3: TGTGCCAGCAGCTTCGACAGGGCCCACGAGCAGTACTTC. Protein product: CASSFDRAHEQYF. This sequence joins TRBV11-2 and TRBJ2-7, with 7 bases matching TRBD1. Per germline, CDR1 SGHAT and CDR2 FQNNGV. V trimming: 3 bases; J trimming: 5 bases; junction bases outside the gene matches: 4. The CDR3 is 13 amino acids. Based on the CDR3 plus reference TRBV11-2 and TRBJ2-7, the full variable domain is EAGVAQSPRYKIIEKRQSVAFWCNPISGHATLYWYQQILGQGPKLLIQFQNNGVVDDSQLPKDRFSAERLKGVDSTLKIQPAKLEDSAVYLCASSFDRAHEQYFGPGTRLTVT.

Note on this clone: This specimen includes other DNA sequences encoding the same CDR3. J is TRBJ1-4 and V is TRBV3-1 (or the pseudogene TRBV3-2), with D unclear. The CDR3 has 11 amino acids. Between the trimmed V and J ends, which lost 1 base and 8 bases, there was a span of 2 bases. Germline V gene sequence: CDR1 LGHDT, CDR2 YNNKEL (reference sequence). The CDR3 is CASSQGEKLFF. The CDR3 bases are TGTGCCAGCAGCCAAGGGGAAAAACTGTTTTTT.

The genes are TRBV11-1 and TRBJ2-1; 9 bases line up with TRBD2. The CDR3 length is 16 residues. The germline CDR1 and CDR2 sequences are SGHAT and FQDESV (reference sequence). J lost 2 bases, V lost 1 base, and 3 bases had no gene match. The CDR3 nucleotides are TGTGCCAGCAGCTTAGAAGGCGGGAGGGCCTACAATGAGCAGTTCTTC. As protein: CASSLEGGRAYNEQFF.

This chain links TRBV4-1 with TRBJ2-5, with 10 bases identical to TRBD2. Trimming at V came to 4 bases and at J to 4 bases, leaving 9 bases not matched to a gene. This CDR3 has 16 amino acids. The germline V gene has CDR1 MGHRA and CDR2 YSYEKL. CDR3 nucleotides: TGCGCCAGCAGCCCCAGCGGGAGGGCCGGGGTAGAGACCCAGTACTTC. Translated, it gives CASSPSGRAGVETQYF.

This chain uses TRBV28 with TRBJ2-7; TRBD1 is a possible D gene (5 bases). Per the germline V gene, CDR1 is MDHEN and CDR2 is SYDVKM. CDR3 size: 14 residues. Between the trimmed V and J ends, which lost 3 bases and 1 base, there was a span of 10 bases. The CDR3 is CASSFRTYSYEQYF. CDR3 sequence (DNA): TGTGCCAGCAGTTTTAGGACATATTCCTACGAGCAGTACTTC.

CDR3 coding DNA: TGTGCCTGGAGTGTACCATGGATTAACTATGGCTACACCTTC. It codes for CAWSVPWINYGYTF. The chain recombines TRBV30 with TRBJ1-2, with no clear D. Germline V gene data show CDR1 as GTSNPN and CDR2 as SVGIG (reference sequence). The V and J ends lost 0 bases and 1 base respectively, with 9 bases between them. The CDR3 totals 14 residues.

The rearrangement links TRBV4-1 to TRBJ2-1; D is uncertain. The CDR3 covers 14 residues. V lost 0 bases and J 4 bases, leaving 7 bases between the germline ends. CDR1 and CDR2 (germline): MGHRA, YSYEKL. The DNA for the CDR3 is TGCGCCAGCAGCCAAGATTCAACTTACAATGAGCAGTTCTTC. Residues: CASSQDSTYNEQFF.

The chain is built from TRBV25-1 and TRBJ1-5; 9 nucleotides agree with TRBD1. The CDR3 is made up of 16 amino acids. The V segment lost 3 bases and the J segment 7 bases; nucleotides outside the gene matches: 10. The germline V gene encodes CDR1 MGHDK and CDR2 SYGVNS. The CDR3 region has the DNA TGTGCCAGCAGTGATTCCGGGACAGGGTTTTCGCAGCCCCAGCATTTT. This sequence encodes CASSDSGTGFSQPQHF.

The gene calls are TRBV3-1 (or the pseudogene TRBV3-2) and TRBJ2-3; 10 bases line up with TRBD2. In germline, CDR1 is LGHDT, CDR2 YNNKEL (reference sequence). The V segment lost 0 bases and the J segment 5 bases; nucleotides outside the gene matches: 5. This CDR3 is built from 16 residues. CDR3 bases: TGTGCCAGCAGCCAAGATCCTAGCGGGAGCGTAGATACGCAGTATTTT. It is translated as CASSQDPSGSVDTQYF.

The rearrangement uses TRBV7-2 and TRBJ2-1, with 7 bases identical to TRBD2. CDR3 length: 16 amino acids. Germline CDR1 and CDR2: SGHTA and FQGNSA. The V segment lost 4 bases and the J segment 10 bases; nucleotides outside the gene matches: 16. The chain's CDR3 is CASSSLGGREWGEQFF. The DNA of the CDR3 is TGTGCCAGCAGCTCCCTTGGCGGGCGGGAGTGGGGGGAGCAGTTCTTC.

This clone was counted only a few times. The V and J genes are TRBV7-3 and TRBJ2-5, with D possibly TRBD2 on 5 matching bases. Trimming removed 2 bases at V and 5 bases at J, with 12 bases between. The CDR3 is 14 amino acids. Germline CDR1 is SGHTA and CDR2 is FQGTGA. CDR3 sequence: CASSLFGVRETQYF. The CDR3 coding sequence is TGTGCCAGCAGCTTATTCGGGGTACGGGAGACCCAGTACTTC.

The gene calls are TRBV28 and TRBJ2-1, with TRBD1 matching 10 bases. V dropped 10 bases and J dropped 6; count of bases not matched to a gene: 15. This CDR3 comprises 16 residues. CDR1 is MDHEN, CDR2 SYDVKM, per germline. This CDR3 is CATRGWGQGFVNEQFF. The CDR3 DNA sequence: TGTGCCACCAGAGGTTGGGGACAGGGGTTTGTCAATGAGCAGTTCTTC.

CDR3 nucleotide sequence: TGTGCCATCCGACTAGCGGGAGGGGACAATGAGCAGTTCTTC. Protein sequence: CAIRLAGGDNEQFF. The genes are TRBV24-1 and TRBJ2-1, with 14 positions matching TRBD2. V lost 11 bases to trimming and J lost 5 bases; unmatched junction nucleotides: 4. CDR1 and CDR2 from the germline V gene are KGHDR and SFDVKD. The CDR3 runs 14 residues.

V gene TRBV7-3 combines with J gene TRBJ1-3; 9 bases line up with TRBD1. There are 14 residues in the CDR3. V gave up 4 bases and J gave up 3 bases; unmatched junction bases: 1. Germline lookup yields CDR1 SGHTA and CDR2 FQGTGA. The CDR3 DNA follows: TGTGCCAGCAGCTCGGACAGGGGTGGAAACACCATATATTTT. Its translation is CASSSDRGGNTIYF.

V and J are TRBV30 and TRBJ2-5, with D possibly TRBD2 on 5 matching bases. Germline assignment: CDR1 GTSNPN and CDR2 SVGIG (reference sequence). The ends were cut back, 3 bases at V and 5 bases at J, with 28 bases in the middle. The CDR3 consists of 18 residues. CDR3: CAWRGSLREPEEWETQYF. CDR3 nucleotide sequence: TGTGCCTGGAGGGGGAGCCTTAGGGAACCGGAGGAGTGGGAGACCCAGTACTTC.

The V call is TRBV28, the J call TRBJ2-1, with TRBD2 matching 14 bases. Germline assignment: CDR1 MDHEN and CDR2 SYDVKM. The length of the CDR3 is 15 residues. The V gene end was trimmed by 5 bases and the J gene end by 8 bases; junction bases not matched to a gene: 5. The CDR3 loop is CASSSSGLAGDEQFF. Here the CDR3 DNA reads TGTGCCAGCAGTAGTTCGGGACTAGCGGGGGATGAGCAGTTCTTC.

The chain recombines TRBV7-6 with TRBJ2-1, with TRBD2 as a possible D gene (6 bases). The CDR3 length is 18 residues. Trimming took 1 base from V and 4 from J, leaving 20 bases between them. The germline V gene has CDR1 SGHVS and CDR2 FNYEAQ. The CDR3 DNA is TGTGCCAGCAGCTTAGTTCCGCTAGCGAATAGAGGGTACAATGAGCAGTTCTTC. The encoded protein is CASSLVPLANRGYNEQFF.

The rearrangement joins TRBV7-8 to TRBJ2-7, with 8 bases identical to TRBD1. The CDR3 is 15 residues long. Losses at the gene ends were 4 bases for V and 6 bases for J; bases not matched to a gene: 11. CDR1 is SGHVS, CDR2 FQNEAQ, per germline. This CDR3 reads CASSSTGGLSGEQYF. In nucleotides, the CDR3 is TGTGCCAGCAGCTCAACAGGGGGATTGTCTGGCGAGCAGTACTTC.

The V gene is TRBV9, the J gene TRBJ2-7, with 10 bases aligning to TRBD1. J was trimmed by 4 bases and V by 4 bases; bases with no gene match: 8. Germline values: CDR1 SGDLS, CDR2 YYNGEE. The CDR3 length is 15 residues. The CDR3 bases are TGTGCCAGCAGCCCCGGGACAGGGGCACCTTACGAGCAGTACTTC. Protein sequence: CASSPGTGAPYEQYF.

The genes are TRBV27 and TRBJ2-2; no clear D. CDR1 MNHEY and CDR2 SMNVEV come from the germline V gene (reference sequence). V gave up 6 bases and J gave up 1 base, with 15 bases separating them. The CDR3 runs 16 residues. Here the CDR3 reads CASRVVGSMNTGELFF. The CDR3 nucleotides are TGTGCCAGCAGGGTAGTGGGATCGATGAACACCGGGGAGCTGTTTTTT.

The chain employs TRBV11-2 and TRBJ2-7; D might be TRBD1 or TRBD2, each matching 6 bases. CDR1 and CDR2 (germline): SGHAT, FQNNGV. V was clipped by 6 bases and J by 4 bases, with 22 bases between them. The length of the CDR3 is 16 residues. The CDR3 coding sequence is TGTGCCAGCAGTCCGTTTCCAGAGGGGGGCCCTTACGAGCAGTACTTC. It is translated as CASSPFPEGGPYEQYF.

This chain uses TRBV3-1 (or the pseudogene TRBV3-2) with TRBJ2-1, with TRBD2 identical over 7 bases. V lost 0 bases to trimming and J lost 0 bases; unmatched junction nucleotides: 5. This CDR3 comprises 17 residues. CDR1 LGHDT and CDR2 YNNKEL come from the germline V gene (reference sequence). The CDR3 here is CASSQEGRAASYNEQFF. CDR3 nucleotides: TGTGCCAGCAGCCAAGAAGGGAGGGCGGCCTCCTACAATGAGCAGTTCTTC.

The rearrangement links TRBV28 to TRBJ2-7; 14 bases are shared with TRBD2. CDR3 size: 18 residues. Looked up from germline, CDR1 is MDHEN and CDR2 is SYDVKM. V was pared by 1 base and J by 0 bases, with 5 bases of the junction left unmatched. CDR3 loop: CASSLSGLAGEASYEQYF. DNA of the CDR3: TGTGCCAGCAGTTTATCGGGACTAGCGGGAGAGGCCTCCTACGAGCAGTACTTC.

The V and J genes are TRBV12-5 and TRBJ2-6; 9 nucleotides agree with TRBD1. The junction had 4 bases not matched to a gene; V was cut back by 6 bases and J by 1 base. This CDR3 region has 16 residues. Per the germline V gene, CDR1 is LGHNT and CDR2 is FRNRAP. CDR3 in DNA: TGTGCTAGTGGGAGGACAGGGGAGTCTGGGGCCAACGTCCTGACTTTC. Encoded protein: CASGRTGESGANVLTF.